A selection of T cell receptor beta chains follows, all from one sample in a study of T-cell memory formation after mild COVID-19. TCRdb itself ran the 5' RACE reads through MiXCR, one entry per CDR3 protein. Among 250,000 to 300,000 distinct CDR3 sequences listed, 15% to 20% were seen once. The specimen sequenced was PBMCs or a T cell subset sorted from them (not recorded which). The receptor set was obtained from a man aged 18-30 years who had mild COVID-19 (a few samples of this study predate the infection). Cell type and time point are not known. Each CDR3 is given with its conserved first and last residue. D genes are given only for firm matches. Part of the rows lack a size; the others show once, few, many or a class for expanded clones.

j_call,d_call,clone_size,v_call,cdr3_nt,cdr3_aa
TRBJ2-7,.,.,TRBV4-3,TGCGCCAGCAGCCAAGAGTTAGCTCGGGGCTACGAGCAGTACTTC,CASSQELARGYEQYF
TRBJ2-5,.,.,TRBV29-1,TGCAGCGCCGAGGGCCCGGCGGACGGGACCCAGTACTTC,CSAEGPADGTQYF
TRBJ2-3,.,.,TRBV19,TGTGCCAGTAGTATCCGGGCGGGGAGCACAGATACGCAGTATTTT,CASSIRAGSTDTQYF
TRBJ1-1,TRBD1,few,TRBV3-1,TGTGCCAGCAGCCAAGCTGGGACAGGGTGGTCTGAAGCTTTCTTT,CASSQAGTGWSEAFF
TRBJ2-7,.,.,TRBV7-9,TGTGCCAGCAGCTTAGTGCTGGGTTCCTACGAGCAGTACTTC,CASSLVLGSYEQYF
TRBJ2-7,.,.,TRBV12-3/TRBV12-4,TGTGCCAGCAGTCCTCTAGGGGCGGACGAGCAGTACTTC,CASSPLGADEQYF
TRBJ1-3,TRBD1,.,TRBV29-1,TGCAGCGTTGAGCAGACAGGGGGTGGAAACACCATATATTTT,CSVEQTGGGNTIYF
TRBJ2-3,.,few,TRBV4-1,TGCGCCAGCAGCCATTTCCATCCAGATACGCAGTATTTT,CASSHFHPDTQYF
TRBJ2-3,.,few,TRBV15,TGTGCCACCAGCGCCGGGACCTACTACACAGATACGCAGTATTTT,CATSAGTYYTDTQYF
TRBJ1-6,.,few,TRBV20-1,TGCAGTGCGTTTGGGAATTCACCCCTCCACTTT,CSAFGNSPLHF
TRBJ2-5,.,few,TRBV4-1,TGCGCCAGCAGCCAAGCCGCACAATCGGGGGTGACCCAGTACTTC,CASSQAAQSGVTQYF
TRBJ2-1,.,.,TRBV6-2/TRBV6-3,TGTGCCAGCAGTTACAGGCAGATCTCCTACAATGAGCAGTTCTTC,CASSYRQISYNEQFF
TRBJ1-2,TRBD1,.,TRBV5-5,TGTGCCAGCAGCTTGTCAGACAGGGGGCATGGCTACACCTTC,CASSLSDRGHGYTF
TRBJ2-7,.,.,TRBV6-2/TRBV6-3,TGTGCCAGCAGTGCGCGTCCGGGACGGACGAGCGGGCAGTACTTC,CASSARPGRTSGQYF
TRBJ1-2,.,.,TRBV12-3/TRBV12-4,TGTGCCAGCACTTCGGGACCTTATGGCTACACCTTC,CASTSGPYGYTF
TRBJ1-1,TRBD1,.,TRBV6-5,TGTGCCAGCAGACCCGGACAGGGGGCTTTGAACACTGAAGCTTTCTTT,CASRPGQGALNTEAFF
TRBJ2-7,.,.,TRBV6-2/TRBV6-3,TGTGCCAGCAGTTACGGGATCGACGAGCAGTACTTC,CASSYGIDEQYF
TRBJ1-5,.,few,TRBV7-8,TGTGCCAGCAGCTTAGATCGGTTTTCGCGCAGGAGCAATCAGCCCCAGCATTTT,CASSLDRFSRRSNQPQHF
TRBJ2-1,TRBD2,.,TRBV7-2,TGTGCCAGCAGCTTAGCGCTTCTAGCGGGGGGGTGGTCCTACAATGAGCAGTTCTTC,CASSLALLAGGWSYNEQFF
TRBJ2-3,.,many,TRBV6-5,TGTGCCAGCAGTTACCTAGCGAGCACAGATACGCAGTATTTT,CASSYLASTDTQYF
TRBJ2-1,TRBD2,.,TRBV15,TGTGCCACTACCACGGGGGGAAATGAGCAGTTCTTC,CATTTGGNEQFF
TRBJ2-7,TRBD1,.,TRBV7-3,TGTGCCAGCAGCCCTTCACAGGGGGACGAGCAGTACTTC,CASSPSQGDEQYF
TRBJ2-2,TRBD2,few,TRBV28,TGTGCCAGTACCATTAGGCGACTAGCGGGGGGCGCCCCGAACACCGGGGAGCTGTTTTTT,CASTIRRLAGGAPNTGELFF
TRBJ2-5,TRBD1,few,TRBV9,TGTGCCAGCAGCTCGACAGGGGGCCAAGTTCGGGAGACCCAGTACTTC,CASSSTGGQVRETQYF
TRBJ1-1,TRBD1,.,TRBV27,TGTGCCAGCAGTTCGGCCGGGACAGATAACACTGAAGCTTTCTTT,CASSSAGTDNTEAFF
TRBJ2-3,.,few,TRBV12-3/TRBV12-4,TGTGCCAGCAGTACGGACCCCTCTAGGGCAGATACGCAGTATTTT,CASSTDPSRADTQYF
TRBJ1-2,TRBD1,many,TRBV7-2,TGTGCCAGTCAGGGGGACGGCTATGGCTACACCTTC,CASQGDGYGYTF
TRBJ1-1,.,.,TRBV15,TGTGCCACCAGCAGAGATAGGGGGGGAGGGACTGAAGCTTTCTTT,CATSRDRGGGTEAFF
TRBJ2-4,TRBD1,few,TRBV20-1,TGCAGTGCTAGACAGGGGGTAAACATTCAGTACTTC,CSARQGVNIQYF
TRBJ2-1,.,.,TRBV20-1,TGCAGTGCTAGTAGACCTAAGCGGATCTCCTACAATGAGCAGTTCTTC,CSASRPKRISYNEQFF
TRBJ2-3,.,.,TRBV6-1,TGTGCCAGCAACCCGTCCGGGGCTACCACAGATACGCAGTATTTT,CASNPSGATTDTQYF